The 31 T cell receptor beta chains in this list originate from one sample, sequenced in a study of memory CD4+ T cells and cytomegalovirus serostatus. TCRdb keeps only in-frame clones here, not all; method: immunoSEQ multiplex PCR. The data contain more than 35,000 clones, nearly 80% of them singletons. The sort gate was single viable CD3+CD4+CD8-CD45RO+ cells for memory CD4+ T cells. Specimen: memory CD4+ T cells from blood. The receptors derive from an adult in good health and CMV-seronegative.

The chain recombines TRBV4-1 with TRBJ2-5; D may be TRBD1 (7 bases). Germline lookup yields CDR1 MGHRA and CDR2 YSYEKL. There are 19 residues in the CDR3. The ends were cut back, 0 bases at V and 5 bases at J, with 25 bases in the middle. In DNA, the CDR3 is TGCGCCAGCAGCCAAGATAGCGAGACAGGGTTCCGGGGGCGGGAGACCCAGTACTTC. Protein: CASSQDSETGFRGRETQYF.

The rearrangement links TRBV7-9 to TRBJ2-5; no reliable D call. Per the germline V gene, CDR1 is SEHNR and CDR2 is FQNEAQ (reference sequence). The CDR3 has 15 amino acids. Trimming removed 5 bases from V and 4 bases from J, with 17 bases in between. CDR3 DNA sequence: TGTGCCAGCAGCGCCCGCCGTATGCAAGGAGAGACCCAGTACTTC. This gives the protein CASSARRMQGETQYF.

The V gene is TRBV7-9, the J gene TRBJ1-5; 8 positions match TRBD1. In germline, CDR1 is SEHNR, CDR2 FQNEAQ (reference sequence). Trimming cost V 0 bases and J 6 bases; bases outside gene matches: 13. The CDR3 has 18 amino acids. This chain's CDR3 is CASSLAPGGIRPSQPQHF. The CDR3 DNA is TGTGCCAGCAGCTTAGCCCCAGGGGGCATCCGACCGAGTCAGCCCCAGCATTTT.

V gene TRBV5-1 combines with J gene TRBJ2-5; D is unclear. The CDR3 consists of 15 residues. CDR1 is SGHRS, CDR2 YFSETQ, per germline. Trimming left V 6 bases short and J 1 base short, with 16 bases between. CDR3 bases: TGCGCCAGCACGGAGCGTTATTCAATCCAAGAGACCCAGTACTTC. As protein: CASTERYSIQETQYF.

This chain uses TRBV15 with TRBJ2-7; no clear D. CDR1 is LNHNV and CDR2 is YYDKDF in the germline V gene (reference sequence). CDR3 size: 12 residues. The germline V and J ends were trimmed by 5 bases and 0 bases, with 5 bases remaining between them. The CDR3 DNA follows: TGTGCCACCAGCGCACCCTCCTACGAGCAGTACTTC. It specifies CATSAPSYEQYF.

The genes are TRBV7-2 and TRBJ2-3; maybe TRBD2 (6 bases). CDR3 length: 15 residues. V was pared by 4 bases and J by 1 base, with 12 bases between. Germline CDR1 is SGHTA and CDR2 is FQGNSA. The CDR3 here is CASSWAGGGTDTQYF. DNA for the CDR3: TGTGCCAGCAGCTGGGCGGGCGGGGGCACAGATACGCAGTATTTT.

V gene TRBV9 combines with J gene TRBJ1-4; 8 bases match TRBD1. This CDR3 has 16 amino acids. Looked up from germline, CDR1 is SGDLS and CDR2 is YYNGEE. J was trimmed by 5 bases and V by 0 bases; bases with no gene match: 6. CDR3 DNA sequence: TGTGCCAGCAGCGTAGGGGTGGACAGGGTGAATGAAAAACTGTTTTTT. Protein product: CASSVGVDRVNEKLFF.

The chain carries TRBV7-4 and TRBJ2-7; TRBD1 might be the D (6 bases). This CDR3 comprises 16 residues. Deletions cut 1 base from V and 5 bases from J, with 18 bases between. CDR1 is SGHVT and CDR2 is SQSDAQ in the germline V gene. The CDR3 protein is CASSLEAPTGCHEQYF. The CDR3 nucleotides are TGTGCCAGCAGCTTAGAGGCACCTACAGGGTGCCACGAGCAGTACTTC.

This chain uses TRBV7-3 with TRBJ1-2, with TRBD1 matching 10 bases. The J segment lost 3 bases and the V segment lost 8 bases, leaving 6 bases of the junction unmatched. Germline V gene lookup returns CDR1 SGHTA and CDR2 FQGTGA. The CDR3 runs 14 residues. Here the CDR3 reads CASGAGTGDYGYTF. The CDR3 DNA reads TGTGCCAGCGGCGCCGGGACAGGGGACTATGGCTACACCTTC.

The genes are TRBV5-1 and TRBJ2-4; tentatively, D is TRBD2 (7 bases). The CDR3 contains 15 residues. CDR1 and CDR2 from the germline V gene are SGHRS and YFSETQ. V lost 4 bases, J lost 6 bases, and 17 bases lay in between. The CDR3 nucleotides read TGCGCCAGCAGCGAAGGAGGCGGGGGCCGAAACATTCAGTACTTC. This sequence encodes CASSEGGGGRNIQYF.

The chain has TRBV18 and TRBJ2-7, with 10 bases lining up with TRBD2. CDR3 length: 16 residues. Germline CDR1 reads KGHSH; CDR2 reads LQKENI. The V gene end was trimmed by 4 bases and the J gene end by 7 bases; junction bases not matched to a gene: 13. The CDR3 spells CASSLTGTSVAREQYF. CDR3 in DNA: TGTGCCAGCTCACTAACCGGGACTAGCGTAGCGAGGGAGCAGTACTTC.

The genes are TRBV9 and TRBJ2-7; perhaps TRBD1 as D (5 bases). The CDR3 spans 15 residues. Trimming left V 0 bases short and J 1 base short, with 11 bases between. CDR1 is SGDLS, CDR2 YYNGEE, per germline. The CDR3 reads CASSVGQGLSYEQYF. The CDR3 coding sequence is TGTGCCAGCAGCGTAGGGCAGGGCTTGTCCTACGAGCAGTACTTC.

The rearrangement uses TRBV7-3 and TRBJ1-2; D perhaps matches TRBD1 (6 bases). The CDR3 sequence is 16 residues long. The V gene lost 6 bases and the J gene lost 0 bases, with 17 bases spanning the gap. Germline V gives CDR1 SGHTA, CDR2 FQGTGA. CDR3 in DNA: TGTGCCAGCAGAATAAGTGGGGGCATGGCTAACTATGGCTACACCTTC. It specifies CASRISGGMANYGYTF.

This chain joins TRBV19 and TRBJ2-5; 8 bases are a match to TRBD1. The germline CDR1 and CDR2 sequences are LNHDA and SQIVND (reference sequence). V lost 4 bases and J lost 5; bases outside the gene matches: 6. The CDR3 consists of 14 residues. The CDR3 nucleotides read TGTGCCAGTAGTACCCAGGGGGCTTGGGAGACCCAGTACTTC. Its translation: CASSTQGAWETQYF.

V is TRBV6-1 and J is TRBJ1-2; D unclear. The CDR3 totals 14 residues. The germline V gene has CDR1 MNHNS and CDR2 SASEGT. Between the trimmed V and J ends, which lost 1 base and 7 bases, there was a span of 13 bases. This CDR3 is CASSEVAVFGGYTF. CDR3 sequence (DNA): TGTGCCAGCAGTGAAGTTGCTGTTTTCGGTGGCTACACCTTC.

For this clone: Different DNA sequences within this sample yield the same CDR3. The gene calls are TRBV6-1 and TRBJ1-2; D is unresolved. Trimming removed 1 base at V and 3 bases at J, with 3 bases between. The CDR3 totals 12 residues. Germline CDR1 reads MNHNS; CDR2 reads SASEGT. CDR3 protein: CASSEGYYGYTF. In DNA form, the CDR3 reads TGTGCCAGCAGTGAAGGCTACTATGGCTACACCTTC.

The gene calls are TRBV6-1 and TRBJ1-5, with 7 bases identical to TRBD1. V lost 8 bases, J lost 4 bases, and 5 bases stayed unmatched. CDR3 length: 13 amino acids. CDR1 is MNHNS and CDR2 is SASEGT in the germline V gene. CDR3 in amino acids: CASGTEPNQPQHF. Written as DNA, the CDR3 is TGTGCCAGCGGGACAGAACCTAATCAGCCCCAGCATTTT.

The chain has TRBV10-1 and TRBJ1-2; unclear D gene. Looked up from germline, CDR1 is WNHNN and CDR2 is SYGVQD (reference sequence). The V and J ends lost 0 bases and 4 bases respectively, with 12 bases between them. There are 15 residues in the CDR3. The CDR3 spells CASSESALGIYGYTF. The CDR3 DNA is TGCGCCAGCAGTGAGTCCGCCCTGGGGATCTATGGCTACACCTTC.

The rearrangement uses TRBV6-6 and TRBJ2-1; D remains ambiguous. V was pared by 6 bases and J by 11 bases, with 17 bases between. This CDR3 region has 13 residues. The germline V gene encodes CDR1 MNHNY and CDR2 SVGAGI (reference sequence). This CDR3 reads CASSATPREKQFF. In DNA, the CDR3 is TGTGCCAGCAGCGCGACCCCCCGAGAGAAGCAGTTCTTC.

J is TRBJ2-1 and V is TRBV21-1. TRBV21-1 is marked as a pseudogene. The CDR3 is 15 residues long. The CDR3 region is CASKGRSSSYNEQFF. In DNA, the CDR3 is TGTGCCAGCAAGGGTAGGTCCAGCTCCTACAATGAGCAGTTCTTC.

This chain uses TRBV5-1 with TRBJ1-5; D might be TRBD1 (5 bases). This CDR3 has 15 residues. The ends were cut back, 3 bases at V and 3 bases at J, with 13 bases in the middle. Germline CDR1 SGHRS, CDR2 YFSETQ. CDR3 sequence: CASSSGLVDNQPQHF. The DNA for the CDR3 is TGCGCCAGCAGCTCGGGACTGGTAGACAATCAGCCCCAGCATTTT.

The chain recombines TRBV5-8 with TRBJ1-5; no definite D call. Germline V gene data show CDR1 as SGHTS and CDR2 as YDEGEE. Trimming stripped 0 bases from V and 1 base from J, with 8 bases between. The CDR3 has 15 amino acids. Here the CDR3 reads CASSLEGWSNQPQHF. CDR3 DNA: TGTGCCAGCAGCTTGGAGGGTTGGAGCAATCAGCCCCAGCATTTT.

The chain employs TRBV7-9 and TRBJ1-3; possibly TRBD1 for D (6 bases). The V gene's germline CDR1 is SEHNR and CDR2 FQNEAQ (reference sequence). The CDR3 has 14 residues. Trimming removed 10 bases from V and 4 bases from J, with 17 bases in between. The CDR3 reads CATPSGGPGNTIYF. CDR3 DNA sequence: TGTGCCACCCCAAGTGGGGGGCCCGGAAACACCATATATTTT.

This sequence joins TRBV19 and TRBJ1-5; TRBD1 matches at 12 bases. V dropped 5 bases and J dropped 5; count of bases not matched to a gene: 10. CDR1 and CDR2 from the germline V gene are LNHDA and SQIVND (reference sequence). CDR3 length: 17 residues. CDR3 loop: CASSPGQGARWDQPQHF. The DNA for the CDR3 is TGTGCCAGTAGTCCGGGACAGGGGGCCCGGTGGGATCAGCCCCAGCATTTT. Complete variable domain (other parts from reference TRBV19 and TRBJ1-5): DGGITQSPKYLFRKEGQNVTLSCEQNLNHDAMYWYRQDPGQGLRLIYYSQIVNDFQKGDIAEGYSVSREKKESFPLTVTSAQKNPTAFYLCASSPGQGARWDQPQHFGDGTRLSIL.

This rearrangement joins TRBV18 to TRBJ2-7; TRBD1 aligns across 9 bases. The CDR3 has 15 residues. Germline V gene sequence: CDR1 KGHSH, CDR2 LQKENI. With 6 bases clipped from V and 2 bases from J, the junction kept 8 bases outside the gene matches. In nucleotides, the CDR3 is TGTGCCAGCTCTCAGGGACAGGGAAAGGCCTACGAGCAGTACTTC. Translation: CASSQGQGKAYEQYF.

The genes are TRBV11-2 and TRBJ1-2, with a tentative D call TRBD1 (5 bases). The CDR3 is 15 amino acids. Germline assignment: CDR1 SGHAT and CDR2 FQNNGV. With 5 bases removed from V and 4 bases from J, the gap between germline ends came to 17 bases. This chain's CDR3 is CASSPLTREGYGYTF. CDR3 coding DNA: TGTGCCAGCAGCCCCCTTACCAGGGAGGGCTATGGCTACACCTTC.

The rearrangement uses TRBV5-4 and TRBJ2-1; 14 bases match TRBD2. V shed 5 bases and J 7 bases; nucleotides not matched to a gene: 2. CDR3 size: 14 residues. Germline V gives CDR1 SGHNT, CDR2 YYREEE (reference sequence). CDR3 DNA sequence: TGTGCCAGCAGAGGGACTAGCGGGGGTAATGAGCAGTTCTTC. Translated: CASRGTSGGNEQFF.

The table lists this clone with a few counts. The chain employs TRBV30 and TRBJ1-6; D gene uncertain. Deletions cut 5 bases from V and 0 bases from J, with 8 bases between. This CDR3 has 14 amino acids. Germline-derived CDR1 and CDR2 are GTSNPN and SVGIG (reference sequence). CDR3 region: CAWSRSSYNSPLHF. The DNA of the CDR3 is TGTGCCTGGTCCCGGAGCTCCTATAATTCACCCCTCCACTTT.

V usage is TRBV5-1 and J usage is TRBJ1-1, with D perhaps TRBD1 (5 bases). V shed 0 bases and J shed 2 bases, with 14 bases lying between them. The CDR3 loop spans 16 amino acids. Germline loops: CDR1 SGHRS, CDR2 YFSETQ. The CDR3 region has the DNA TGCGCCAGCAGCTTGGTTCCTCGCCAGGGAAACACTGAAGCTTTCTTT. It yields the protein CASSLVPRQGNTEAFF.

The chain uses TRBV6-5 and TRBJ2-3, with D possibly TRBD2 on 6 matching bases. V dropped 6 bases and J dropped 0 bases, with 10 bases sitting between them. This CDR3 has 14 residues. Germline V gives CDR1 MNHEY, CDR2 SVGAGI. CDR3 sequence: CASRGTYSTDTQYF. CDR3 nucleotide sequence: TGTGCCAGCAGGGGGACTTATAGCACAGATACGCAGTATTTT.

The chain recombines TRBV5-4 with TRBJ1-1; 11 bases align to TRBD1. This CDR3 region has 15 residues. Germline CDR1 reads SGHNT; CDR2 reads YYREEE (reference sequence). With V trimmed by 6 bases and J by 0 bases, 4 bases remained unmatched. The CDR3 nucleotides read TGTGCCAGCATCCGGACAGGGGGCATGAACACTGAAGCTTTCTTT. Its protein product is CASIRTGGMNTEAFF. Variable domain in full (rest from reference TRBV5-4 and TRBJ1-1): ETGVTQSPTHLIKTRGQQVTLRCSSQSGHNTVSWYQQALGQGPQFIFQYYREEENGRGNFPPRFSGLQFPNYSSELNVNALELDDSALYLCASIRTGGMNTEAFFGQGTRLTVV.